These 11 T cell receptor beta chains originate from one sample sequenced in a study of T cell responses to AZD1222 COVID-19 vaccine. TCRdb keeps only in-frame clones here, not all; method: immunoSEQ multiplex PCR. The data contain roughly 93,000 clones, approximately 90% of them singletons. Specimen: peripheral blood, collected 28 days after the second AZD1222 dose. These receptors came from an adult who received the AZD1222 COVID-19 vaccine.

This chain joins TRBV4-3 and TRBJ2-5; D possibly corresponds to TRBD1 (5 bases). This CDR3 comprises 14 residues. Germline CDR1 LGHNA, CDR2 YSLEER. V shed 1 base and J shed 3 bases, with 9 bases lying between them. The CDR3 sequence: CASSQGAGKETQYF. The CDR3, as DNA: TGCGCCAGCAGCCAAGGGGCAGGGAAAGAGACCCAGTACTTC.

The chain uses TRBV4-1 and TRBJ2-5, with 9 bases that match TRBD1. Germline CDR1 is MGHRA and CDR2 is YSYEKL. J gave up 0 bases and V 4 bases, and 6 bases lay outside the gene matches. This CDR3 has 16 amino acids. CDR3 sequence reads: CASSRGDRAYQETQYF. The CDR3 DNA sequence: TGCGCCAGCAGCCGAGGGGACAGGGCATACCAAGAGACCCAGTACTTC.

V is TRBV2 and J is TRBJ2-1; TRBD2 is a possible D gene (5 bases). The CDR3 is 12 residues long. Per the germline V gene, CDR1 is SNHLY and CDR2 is FYNNEI. Trimming stripped 2 bases from V and 13 bases from J, with 12 bases between. The CDR3 nucleotides are TGTGCCAGCAGTGAAAAGTGGGAGTCCCAGTTCTTC. Translating it yields CASSEKWESQFF.

V gene TRBV7-6 combines with J gene TRBJ1-2; maybe TRBD1 (5 bases). In germline, CDR1 is SGHVS, CDR2 FNYEAQ. Trimming removed 2 bases from V and 0 bases from J, with 10 bases in between. The CDR3 is 15 amino acids. DNA of the CDR3: TGTGCCAGCAGCTTAACCGACAGAGCTAACTATGGCTACACCTTC. Its translation: CASSLTDRANYGYTF.

The V and J genes are TRBV15 and TRBJ2-7, with TRBD1 matching over 10 bases. Per the germline V gene, CDR1 is LNHNV and CDR2 is YYDKDF (reference sequence). The CDR3 runs 15 residues. The trim removed 3 bases at V and 6 bases at J, leaving 8 bases unmatched. The CDR3 nucleotides read TGTGCCACCAGCAGGGAGGACAGGGGGGACGCCGAGCAGTACTTC. Its protein product is CATSREDRGDAEQYF. The full variable domain, rest sourced from reference TRBV15 and TRBJ2-7, is DAMVIQNPRYQVTQFGKPVTLSCSQTLNHNVMYWYQQKSSQAPKLLFHYYDKDFNNEADTPDNFQSRRPNTSFCFLDIRSPGLGDTAMYLCATSREDRGDAEQYFGPGTRLTVT.

The V and J genes are TRBV20-1 and TRBJ2-1; TRBD1 matches at 10 bases. Germline lookup yields CDR1 DFQATT and CDR2 SNEGSKA (reference sequence). The CDR3 runs 15 residues. The trim removed 3 bases at V and 3 bases at J, leaving 5 bases unmatched. DNA of the CDR3: TGCAGTGCTAGTCCCGGGACAGGGGTCTACAATGAGCAGTTCTTC. Translation: CSASPGTGVYNEQFF.

CDR3 region: CASSSFSYEQYF. The CDR3 coding sequence is TGTGCCAGCAGCTCCTTCTCCTACGAGCAGTACTTC. The chain links TRBV11-2 to TRBJ2-7; D remains ambiguous. CDR1 is SGHAT and CDR2 is FQNNGV in the germline V gene. The V and J ends lost 4 bases and 0 bases respectively, with 4 bases between them. The CDR3 covers 12 residues.

The rearrangement links TRBV27 to TRBJ2-5; 7 bases line up with TRBD1. V lost 5 bases to trimming and J lost 4 bases; unmatched junction nucleotides: 13. The V gene's germline CDR1 is MNHEY and CDR2 SMNVEV (reference sequence). The CDR3 sequence is 16 residues long. The CDR3 DNA reads TGTGCCAGCAGTCCCCAGCCACAGGGGATCGGAGAGACCCAGTACTTC. This gives the protein CASSPQPQGIGETQYF.

Only one count was recorded for this clone. This sequence joins TRBV2 and TRBJ1-1; 9 nucleotides line up with TRBD1. The V gene end was trimmed by 10 bases and the J gene end by 4 bases; junction bases not matched to a gene: 10. CDR1 and CDR2 from the germline V gene are SNHLY and FYNNEI. The CDR3 spans 14 residues. In nucleotides, the CDR3 is TGTGCCACTCAACTAGACAGGGGGAGCACTGAAGCTTTCTTT. Amino acids: CATQLDRGSTEAFF.

The CDR3 loop is CASSRDRAGEQFF. The CDR3, as DNA: TGTGCCAGCAGCCGGGACAGGGCCGGTGAGCAGTTCTTC. The gene calls are TRBV12-3 or TRBV12-4 and TRBJ2-1; 9 bases map to TRBD1. The CDR3 loop spans 13 amino acids. J lost 9 bases, V lost 6 bases, and 6 bases had no gene match.

The CDR3 DNA sequence: TGTGCCATCAGGGCCGTTTCCTATAATTCACCCCTCCACTTT. As protein: CAIRAVSYNSPLHF. The genes are TRBV10-3 and TRBJ1-6; D uncertain. There are 14 residues in the CDR3. Germline CDR1 ENHRY, CDR2 SYGVKD. V lost 6 bases to trimming and J lost 1 base, with 7 bases between them.